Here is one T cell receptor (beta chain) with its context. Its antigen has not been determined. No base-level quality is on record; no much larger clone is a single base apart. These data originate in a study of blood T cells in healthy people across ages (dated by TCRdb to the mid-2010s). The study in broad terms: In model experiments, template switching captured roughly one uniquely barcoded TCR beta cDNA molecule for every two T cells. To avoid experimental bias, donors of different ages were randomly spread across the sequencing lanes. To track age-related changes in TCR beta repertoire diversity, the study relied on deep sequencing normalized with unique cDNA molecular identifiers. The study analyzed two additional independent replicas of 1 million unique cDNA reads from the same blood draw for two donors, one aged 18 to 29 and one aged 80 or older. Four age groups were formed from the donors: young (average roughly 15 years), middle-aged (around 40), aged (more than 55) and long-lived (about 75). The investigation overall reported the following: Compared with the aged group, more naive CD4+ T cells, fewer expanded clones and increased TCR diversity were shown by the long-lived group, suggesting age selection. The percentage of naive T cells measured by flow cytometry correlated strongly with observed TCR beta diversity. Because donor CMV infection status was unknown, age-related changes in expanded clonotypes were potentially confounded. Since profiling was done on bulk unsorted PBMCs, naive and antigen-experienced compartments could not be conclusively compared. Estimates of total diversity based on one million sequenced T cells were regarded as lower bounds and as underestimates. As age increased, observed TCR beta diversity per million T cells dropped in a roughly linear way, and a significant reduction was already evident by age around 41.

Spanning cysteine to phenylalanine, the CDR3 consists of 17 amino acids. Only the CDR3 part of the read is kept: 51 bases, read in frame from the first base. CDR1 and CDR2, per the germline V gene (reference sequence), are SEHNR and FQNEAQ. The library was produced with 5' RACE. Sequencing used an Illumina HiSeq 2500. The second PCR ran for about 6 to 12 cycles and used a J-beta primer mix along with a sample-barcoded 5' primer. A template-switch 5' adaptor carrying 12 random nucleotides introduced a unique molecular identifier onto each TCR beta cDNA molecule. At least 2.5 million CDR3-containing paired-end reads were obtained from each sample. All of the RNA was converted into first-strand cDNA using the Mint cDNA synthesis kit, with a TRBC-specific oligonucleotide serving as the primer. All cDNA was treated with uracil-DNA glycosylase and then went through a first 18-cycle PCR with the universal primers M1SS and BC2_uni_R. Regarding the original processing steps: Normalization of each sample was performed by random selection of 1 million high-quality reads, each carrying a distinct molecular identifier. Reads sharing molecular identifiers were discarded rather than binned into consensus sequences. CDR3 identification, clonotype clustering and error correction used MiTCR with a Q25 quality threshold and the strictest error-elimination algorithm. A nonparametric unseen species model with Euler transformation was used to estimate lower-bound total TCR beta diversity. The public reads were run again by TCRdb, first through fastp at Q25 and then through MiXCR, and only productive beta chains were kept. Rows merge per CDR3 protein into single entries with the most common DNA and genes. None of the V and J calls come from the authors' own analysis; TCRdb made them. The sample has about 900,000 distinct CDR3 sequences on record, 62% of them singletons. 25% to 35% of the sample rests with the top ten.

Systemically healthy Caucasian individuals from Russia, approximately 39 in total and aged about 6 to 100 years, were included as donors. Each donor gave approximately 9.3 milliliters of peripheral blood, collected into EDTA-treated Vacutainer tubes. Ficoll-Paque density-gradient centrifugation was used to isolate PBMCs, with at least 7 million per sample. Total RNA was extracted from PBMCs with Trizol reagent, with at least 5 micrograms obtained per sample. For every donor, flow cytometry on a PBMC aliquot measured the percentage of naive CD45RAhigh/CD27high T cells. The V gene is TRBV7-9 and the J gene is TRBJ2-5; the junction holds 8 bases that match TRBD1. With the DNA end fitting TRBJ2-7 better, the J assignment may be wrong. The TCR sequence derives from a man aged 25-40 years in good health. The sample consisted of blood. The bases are TGTGCCAGCAGCTCGAATTTCAGGCAGGGGGCTCTATACGAGCAGTACTTC. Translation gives CASSSNFRQGALYEQYF.